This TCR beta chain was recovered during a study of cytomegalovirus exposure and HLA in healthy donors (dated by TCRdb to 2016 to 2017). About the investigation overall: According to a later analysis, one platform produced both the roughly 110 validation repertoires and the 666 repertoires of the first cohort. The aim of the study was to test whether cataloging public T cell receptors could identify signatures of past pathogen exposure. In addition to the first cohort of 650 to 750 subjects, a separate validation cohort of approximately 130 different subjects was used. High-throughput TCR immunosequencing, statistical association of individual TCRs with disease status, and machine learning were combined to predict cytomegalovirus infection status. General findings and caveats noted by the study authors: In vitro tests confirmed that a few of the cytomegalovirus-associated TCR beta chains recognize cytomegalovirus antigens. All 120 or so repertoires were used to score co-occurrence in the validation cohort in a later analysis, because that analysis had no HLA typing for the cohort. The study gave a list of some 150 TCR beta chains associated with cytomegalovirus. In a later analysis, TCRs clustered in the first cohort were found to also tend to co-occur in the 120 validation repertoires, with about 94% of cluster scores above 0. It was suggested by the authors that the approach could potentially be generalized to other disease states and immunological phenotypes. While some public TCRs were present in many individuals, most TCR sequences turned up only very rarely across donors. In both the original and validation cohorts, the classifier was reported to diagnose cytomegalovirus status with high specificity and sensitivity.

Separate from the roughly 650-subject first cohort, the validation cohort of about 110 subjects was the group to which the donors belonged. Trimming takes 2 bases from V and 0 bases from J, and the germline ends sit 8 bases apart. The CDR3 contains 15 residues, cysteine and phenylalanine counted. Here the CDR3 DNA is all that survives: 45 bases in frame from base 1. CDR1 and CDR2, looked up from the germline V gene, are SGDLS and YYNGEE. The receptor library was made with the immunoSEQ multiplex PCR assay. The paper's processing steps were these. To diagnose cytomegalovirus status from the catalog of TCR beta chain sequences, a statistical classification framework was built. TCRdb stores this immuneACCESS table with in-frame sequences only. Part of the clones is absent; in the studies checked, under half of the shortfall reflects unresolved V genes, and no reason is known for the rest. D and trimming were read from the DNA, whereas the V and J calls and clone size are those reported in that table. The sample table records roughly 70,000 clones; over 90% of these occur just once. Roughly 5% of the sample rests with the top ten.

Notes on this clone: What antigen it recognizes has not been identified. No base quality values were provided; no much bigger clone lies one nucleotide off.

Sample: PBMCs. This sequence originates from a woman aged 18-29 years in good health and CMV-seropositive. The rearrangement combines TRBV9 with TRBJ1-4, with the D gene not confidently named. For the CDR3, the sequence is CASSVTGTTNEKLFF. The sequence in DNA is TGTGCCAGCAGCGTTACGGGAACAACTAATGAAAAACTGTTTTTT.